Listed below are T cell receptor beta chains from one sample, sequenced in a study of response to subunit inactivated influenza vaccine. Using its own MiXCR run on the RT-PCR reads, TCRdb lists one record per CDR3 protein. This sample has approximately 290,000 distinct CDR3 sequences; 20% to 25% occur once, and the top ten carry 10%. This specimen consisted of PBMCs from blood, obtained approximately 20 months after vaccination. The origin of the receptors is a man between 45 and 75 years old who received an inactivated influenza vaccine. Each CDR3 is given with its conserved first and last residue. Fields, in order: V gene, CDR3 protein.

v_gene: TRBV11-2
CDR3aa: CASSLDVGKNQPQHF

v_gene: TRBV19
CDR3aa: CASSFHDKNTEAFF

v_gene: TRBV4-3
CDR3aa: CASSQDKGVGELFF

v_gene: TRBV6-5
CDR3aa: CASSYSPDNEQFF

v_gene: TRBV20-1
CDR3aa: CSAEDGDYNQPQHF

v_gene: TRBV12-3/TRBV12-4
CDR3aa: CASSWGRSTGELFF

v_gene: TRBV4-2
CDR3aa: CASSQDFTPQPQHF

v_gene: TRBV20-1
CDR3aa: CSARTRSRLRTYNEQFF

v_gene: TRBV12-3/TRBV12-4
CDR3aa: CASSLRLTGATNEKLFF

v_gene: TRBV20-1
CDR3aa: CSARDDNEQFF

v_gene: TRBV7-3
CDR3aa: CASSLTGGTGTDTQYF

v_gene: TRBV7-6
CDR3aa: CASSLSPGSTGELFF

v_gene: TRBV27
CDR3aa: CASSSWTGINEKLFF

v_gene: TRBV10-2
CDR3aa: CASSTSPLHKRGGSYEQYF

v_gene: TRBV18
CDR3aa: CASSIGQGTEAFF

v_gene: TRBV28
CDR3aa: CASSLLPQVTFYGYTF

v_gene: TRBV27
CDR3aa: CASSLYTNTEAFF

v_gene: TRBV29-1
CDR3aa: CSVDASNTGELFF

v_gene: TRBV25-1
CDR3aa: CASRATGPRRGYNEQFF

v_gene: TRBV20-1
CDR3aa: CSARDVYRDNYGYTF

v_gene: TRBV4-2
CDR3aa: CASSQSDRGFQNIQYF

v_gene: TRBV6-5
CDR3aa: CASSYSTMGGYGYTF

v_gene: TRBV20-1
CDR3aa: CSGTSGPQTTQYF

v_gene: TRBV20-1
CDR3aa: CSARSLAGANEQFF

v_gene: TRBV4-3
CDR3aa: CASSQRWGTGNTIYF

v_gene: TRBV5-1
CDR3aa: CASSLGFRGYTF

v_gene: TRBV12-3/TRBV12-4
CDR3aa: CASSFRGSYGYTF

v_gene: TRBV20-1
CDR3aa: CSATGRKGSGNTIYF

v_gene: TRBV7-9
CDR3aa: CASSLDGQKNTEAFF

v_gene: TRBV28
CDR3aa: CASSFWTANTGELFF

v_gene: TRBV2
CDR3aa: CASSGQHSNQPQHF

v_gene: TRBV10-2
CDR3aa: CASSERTRYNEQFF

v_gene: TRBV12-3/TRBV12-4
CDR3aa: CASSLGRWASTNEKLFF

v_gene: TRBV7-3
CDR3aa: CASSSGLAGDQETQYF

v_gene: TRBV5-1
CDR3aa: CASSTQTGGSTEAFF

v_gene: TRBV7-2
CDR3aa: CARSWRDRGSSYNEQFF

v_gene: TRBV4-1
CDR3aa: CASSQGNLGNQAQHF

v_gene: TRBV7-8
CDR3aa: CASSPSGGDGGTQYF

v_gene: TRBV4-3
CDR3aa: CASSQDGSSEAFF

v_gene: TRBV6-1
CDR3aa: CASSPGQGAYEQFF

v_gene: TRBV5-1
CDR3aa: CASSLSGVGTEAFF

v_gene: TRBV5-1
CDR3aa: CASSPGPSTDTQYF

v_gene: TRBV7-9
CDR3aa: CASSSTGAFSTDTQYF

v_gene: TRBV6-6
CDR3aa: CASRRLAEETQYF

v_gene: TRBV10-2
CDR3aa: CASSDIAGGQGEQFF

v_gene: TRBV4-2
CDR3aa: CASSHLGDSNQPQHF

v_gene: TRBV2
CDR3aa: CASRRGASANTGELFF

v_gene: TRBV9
CDR3aa: CASSPRQGSNTIYF

v_gene: TRBV12-3/TRBV12-4
CDR3aa: CASREDRGGTEAFF

v_gene: TRBV6-5
CDR3aa: CASSYSWTGNEQFF